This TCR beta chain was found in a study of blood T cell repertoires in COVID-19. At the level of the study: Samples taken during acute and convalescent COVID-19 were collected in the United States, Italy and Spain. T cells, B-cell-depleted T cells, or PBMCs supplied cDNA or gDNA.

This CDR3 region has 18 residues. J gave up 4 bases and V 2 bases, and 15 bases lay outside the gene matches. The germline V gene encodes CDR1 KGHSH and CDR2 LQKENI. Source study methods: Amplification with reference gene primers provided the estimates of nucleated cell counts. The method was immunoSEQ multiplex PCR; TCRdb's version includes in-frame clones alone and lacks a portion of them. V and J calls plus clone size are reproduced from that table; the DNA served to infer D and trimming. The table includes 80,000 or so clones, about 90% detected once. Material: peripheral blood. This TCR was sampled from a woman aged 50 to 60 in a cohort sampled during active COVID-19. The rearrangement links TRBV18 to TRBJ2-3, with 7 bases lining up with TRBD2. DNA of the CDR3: TGTGCCAGCTCACCAACCTGGGGCCTGACTAGCCGCCCAGATACGCAGTATTTT. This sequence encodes CASSPTWGLTSRPDTQYF.